These 25 T cell receptor beta chains were all obtained from the same sample, sequenced in a study of tumor-infiltrating lymphocytes in oesophageal squamous cell carcinoma. A single record per CDR3 protein comes from TCRdb applying MiXCR to the PCR reads. Here the sample spans some 9,900 distinct CDR3 sequences, approximately 50% being singletons. Specimen: esophageal tumor tissue. These receptors came from a female donor with esophageal squamous cell carcinoma.

The chain couples TRBV12-3 or TRBV12-4 to TRBJ2-7; 11 bases line up with TRBD2. Gene TRBJ2-1 matches the end of the DNA better, so the J call may be wrong. CDR3 length: 15 amino acids. This CDR3 is CASSSGTSGDNEQFF. In DNA, the CDR3 is TGTGCCAGCAGTTCCGGGACTAGCGGAGACAATGAGCAGTTCTTC.

This clonotype appeared a few times. The chain joins TRBV6-6 to TRBJ1-6; tentatively, D is TRBD1 (5 bases). This CDR3 is built from 16 residues. V was shortened by 8 bases and J by 0 bases, with 14 bases between the two germline ends. Germline loops: CDR1 MNHNY, CDR2 SVGAGI (reference sequence). The CDR3 loop is CASSPKGFSYNSPLHF. The CDR3 coding sequence is TGTGCCAGCTCTCCTAAGGGGTTCTCCTATAATTCACCCCTCCACTTT.

This chain connects TRBV28 to TRBJ2-4; 7 nucleotides agree with TRBD1. The end of the DNA aligns better with TRBJ2-1, so the J call may be wrong. The CDR3 length is 14 residues. Germline values: CDR1 MDHEN, CDR2 SYDVKM. The CDR3 protein is CASSLVTGHNEQFF. DNA for the CDR3: TGTGCCAGCAGTTTAGTGACAGGGCACAATGAGCAGTTCTTC.

The V call is TRBV12-3 or TRBV12-4, the J call TRBJ2-5; 9 bases fit TRBD1. The J call is uncertain, as TRBJ1-2 better fits the DNA end. The CDR3 extends over 14 amino acids. The CDR3 loop is CASSMTGGGYGYTF. For the CDR3, the DNA is TGTGCCAGCAGTATGACAGGGGGGGGCTATGGCTACACCTTC.

V gene TRBV7-6 combines with J gene TRBJ2-3; no firm D call. Germline CDR1 and CDR2: SGHVS and FNYEAQ. V gave up 1 base and J gave up 0 bases, with 8 bases separating them. The CDR3 is made up of 15 amino acids. The CDR3 nucleotides are TGTGCCAGCAGCTTAGAGTGGGCAAGCACAGATACGCAGTATTTT. Its translation is CASSLEWASTDTQYF.

For the CDR3, the DNA is TGTGCTAGTGGTCCAGGCTATGAGCAGTTCTTC. Its translation is CASGPGYEQFF. The V call is TRBV12-5, the J call TRBJ2-1, with no clear D. The CDR3 covers 11 residues. Germline V gene sequence: CDR1 LGHNT, CDR2 FRNRAP. V was cut by 5 bases and J by 8 bases, with 7 bases left in between.

Worth noting for this clonotype: A read error may account for a junction end that differs from germline. The chain links TRBV6-2 or TRBV6-3 to TRBJ2-7; 8 nucleotides agree with TRBD1. This CDR3 region has 15 residues. The V gene's germline CDR1 is MNHEY and CDR2 SVGEGT. CDR3 sequence (DNA): TGTGCCAGCGAGGCCCAGGGGGCGAATAATTCACCCCTCCACTTC. It encodes CASEAQGANNSPLHF.

This clonotype was observed a few times. V gene TRBV7-6 combines with J gene TRBJ2-7; D gene ambiguous. Germline CDR1 and CDR2: SGHVS and FNYEAQ. This CDR3 contains 13 residues. Trimming removed 0 bases from V and 6 bases from J, with 9 bases in between. CDR3 DNA sequence: TGTGCCAGCAGCTTAGCTTCAGGTCCCGAGCAGTACTTC. Encoded protein: CASSLASGPEQYF.

Only one count was recorded for this clonotype. The gene calls are TRBV7-6 and TRBJ1-1, with TRBD1 as a possible D gene (6 bases). Germline loops: CDR1 SGHVS, CDR2 FNYEAQ. This CDR3 spans 14 amino acids. The V gene lost 7 bases and the J gene lost 2 bases, with 14 bases spanning the gap. The CDR3 nucleotides are TGTGCCAGCACCGTAGGACAGAGTAACACTGAAGCTTTCTTT. This codes for CASTVGQSNTEAFF. The full variable domain, completed using reference TRBV7-6 and TRBJ1-1, is GAGVSQSPRYKVTKRGQDVALRCDPISGHVSLYWYRQALGQGPEFLTYFNYEAQQDKSGLPNDRFSAERPEGSISTLTIQRTEQRDSAMYRCASTVGQSNTEAFFGQGTRLTVV.

The rearrangement joins TRBV4-1 to TRBJ2-7, with 11 positions matching TRBD1. The better agreement between TRBJ2-1 and the DNA end casts doubt on the J call. The length of the CDR3 is 13 residues. From germline, CDR1 is MGHRA and CDR2 YSYEKL. The CDR3 here is CASTGQGDETQFF. The CDR3 nucleotides read TGCGCCAGCACGGGACAGGGGGACGAGACCCAGTTCTTC.

The chain is built from TRBV6-8 and TRBJ2-4; TRBD2 agrees at 11 bases. The J call may be incorrect, as the DNA end agrees better with TRBJ2-7. The CDR3 contains 16 residues. The germline CDR1 and CDR2 sequences are MNHGY and SAAAGT. CDR3 protein: CASTGRILAGAGEQYF. CDR3 in DNA: TGTGCCAGCACGGGGAGAATACTAGCGGGAGCTGGCGAGCAGTACTTC.

This clonotype was detected many times. V and J are TRBV7-3 and TRBJ1-1, with 7 bases lining up with TRBD1. This CDR3 contains 13 residues. CDR1 and CDR2 from the germline V gene are SGHTA and FQGTGA. Trimming removed 2 bases from V and 5 bases from J; junction bases left unmatched: 2. This CDR3 is CASSLSRGTEAFF. DNA of the CDR3: TGTGCCAGCAGCTTATCCAGGGGGACTGAAGCTTTCTTT.

CDR3 residues: CASSPPQTHPEQYF. CDR3 DNA sequence: TGTGCCAGCAGCCCCCCTCAGACCCATCCAGAGCAGTACTTC. The chain uses TRBV2 and TRBJ2-7; D ambiguous. With 6 bases removed from V and 7 bases from J, the gap between germline ends came to 19 bases. Germline-derived CDR1 and CDR2 are SNHLY and FYNNEI. The CDR3 sequence is 14 residues long.

The chain links TRBV7-2 to TRBJ2-3; weak D call: TRBD1 (6 bases). Trimming stripped 5 bases from V and 4 bases from J, with 22 bases between. Germline CDR1 SGHTA, CDR2 FQGNSA. The CDR3 totals 17 residues. The CDR3 DNA follows: TGTGCCAGCAGCCTACTTCAACTAGGGGGAGCCTCAGATACGCAGTATTTT. This sequence encodes CASSLLQLGGASDTQYF.

As DNA, the CDR3 is TGTGCCAGCAGTTTCAACCCCGATGCCTGGCCCAAAAACATTCAGTACTTC. It is translated as CASSFNPDAWPKNIQYF. The chain links TRBV12-3 or TRBV12-4 to TRBJ2-4, with D uncertain. The CDR3 contains 17 residues. V lost 3 bases and J lost 2, with 17 bases in between.

This clonotype is a singleton in its sample. V gene TRBV7-4 combines with J gene TRBJ1-1, with no clear D. CDR3 length: 14 amino acids. The germline V gene encodes CDR1 SGHVT and CDR2 SQSDAQ. V was trimmed by 8 bases and J by 1 base, leaving 14 bases between them. The CDR3 nucleotides are TGTGCCAGCTCAATAAGCGGTCGGAACACTGAAGCTTTCTTT. Translated: CASSISGRNTEAFF.

This clonotype has only a few counts. V gene TRBV7-3 combines with J gene TRBJ2-3, with 7 bases that match TRBD1. The V gene end was trimmed by 5 bases and the J gene end by 5 bases; junction bases not matched to a gene: 4. The CDR3 totals 13 residues. Germline loops: CDR1 SGHTA, CDR2 FQGTGA. CDR3 residues: CASSLGQVDTQYF. The DNA of the CDR3 is TGTGCCAGCAGCCTCGGACAGGTAGATACGCAGTATTTT.

Only a few counts were recorded for this clonotype. The rearrangement links TRBV7-2 to TRBJ2-1; D unresolved. The CDR3 has 15 amino acids. Germline loops: CDR1 SGHTA, CDR2 FQGNSA. V lost 5 bases to trimming and J lost 0 bases, with 11 bases between them. CDR3 in DNA: TGTGCCAGCAGCCTCGACGGAAGCTCCTACAATGAGCAGTTCTTC. This codes for CASSLDGSSYNEQFF.

The CDR3 sequence is CATRNGGAFYEQYF. The CDR3 bases are TGCGCCACCCGGAACGGAGGGGCCTTCTACGAGCAGTACTTC. The chain employs TRBV10-1 and TRBJ2-7; weak D call: TRBD2 (6 bases). Germline CDR1 reads WNHNN; CDR2 reads SYGVQD (reference sequence). This CDR3 is built from 14 residues. V lost 10 bases and J 3 bases, leaving 19 bases between the germline ends.

Many counts were recorded for this clonotype. The gene calls are TRBV7-9 and TRBJ1-5; D gene ambiguous. The germline V and J ends were trimmed by 2 bases and 6 bases, with 5 bases remaining between them. The CDR3 has 12 amino acids. Germline CDR1 is SEHNR and CDR2 is FQNEAQ (reference sequence). CDR3 coding DNA: TGTGCCAGCAGCTTATTTCCTCAGCCCCAGCATTTT. Protein: CASSLFPQPQHF. Full variable domain (remainder filled in from reference TRBV7-9 and TRBJ1-5): DTGVSQNPRHKITKRGQNVTFRCDPISEHNRLYWYRQTLGQGPEFLTYFQNEAQLEKSRLLSDRFSAERPKGSFSTLEIQRTEQGDSAMYLCASSLFPQPQHFGDGTRLSIL.

The gene calls are TRBV7-8 and TRBJ1-1; a weak D match, TRBD1 (5 bases). CDR1 and CDR2 (germline): SGHVS, FQNEAQ. Trimming stripped 5 bases from V and 4 bases from J, with 14 bases between. The CDR3 loop spans 14 amino acids. The CDR3 spells CASSDRPGSTEAFF. CDR3 nucleotides: TGTGCCAGCAGCGACAGACCGGGGAGCACTGAAGCTTTCTTT.

As for this clonotype: The conserved closing phenylalanine or tryptophan is absent in this CDR3, likely reflecting a read error. The limits of the CDR3 on the DNA are not certain, so only TCRdb's listed CDR3 is given. V and J are TRBV7-2 and TRBJ1-1. The CDR3 spans 17 residues, counting both ends. Germline-derived CDR1 and CDR2 are SGHTA and FQGNSA. The CDR3 reads CASSSGLVGYNEQFFGQ.

The V call is TRBV7-2, the J call TRBJ2-1, with D possibly being TRBD2 (6 bases). The better agreement between TRBJ2-7 and the DNA end casts doubt on the J call. Germline-derived CDR1 and CDR2 are SGHTA and FQGNSA. The CDR3 extends over 14 amino acids. CDR3 bases: TGTGCCAGCAGCTTAGGCCGGGGGAACAATGAGCAGTACTTC. This translates into CASSLGRGNNEQYF.

Of note for this clonotype: The conserved phenylalanine or tryptophan is not found at the CDR3 terminus, so this likely reflects a read error. The DNA is left out, because the CDR3 cannot be placed on it with certainty; the CDR3 is given as TCRdb lists it. V is TRBV29-1 and J is TRBJ2-3; the table's D call, TRBD1, has no DNA check behind it. Germline CDR1 SQVTM, CDR2 ANQGSEA. The CDR3 numbers 10 amino acids, ends counted. CDR3 in amino acids: CSAPDITCTS.

This clonotype came up a few times. The rearrangement uses TRBV7-2 and TRBJ2-1, with 10 positions matching TRBD2. The J call may not be correct, given that the DNA end is closer to TRBJ2-7. The CDR3 runs to 16 residues. In germline, CDR1 is SGHTA, CDR2 FQGNSA. The DNA for the CDR3 is TGTGCCAGCAGCTTATCTAGCGGGAGAGGTAGCTACGAGCAGTACTTC. This codes for CASSLSSGRGSYEQYF.